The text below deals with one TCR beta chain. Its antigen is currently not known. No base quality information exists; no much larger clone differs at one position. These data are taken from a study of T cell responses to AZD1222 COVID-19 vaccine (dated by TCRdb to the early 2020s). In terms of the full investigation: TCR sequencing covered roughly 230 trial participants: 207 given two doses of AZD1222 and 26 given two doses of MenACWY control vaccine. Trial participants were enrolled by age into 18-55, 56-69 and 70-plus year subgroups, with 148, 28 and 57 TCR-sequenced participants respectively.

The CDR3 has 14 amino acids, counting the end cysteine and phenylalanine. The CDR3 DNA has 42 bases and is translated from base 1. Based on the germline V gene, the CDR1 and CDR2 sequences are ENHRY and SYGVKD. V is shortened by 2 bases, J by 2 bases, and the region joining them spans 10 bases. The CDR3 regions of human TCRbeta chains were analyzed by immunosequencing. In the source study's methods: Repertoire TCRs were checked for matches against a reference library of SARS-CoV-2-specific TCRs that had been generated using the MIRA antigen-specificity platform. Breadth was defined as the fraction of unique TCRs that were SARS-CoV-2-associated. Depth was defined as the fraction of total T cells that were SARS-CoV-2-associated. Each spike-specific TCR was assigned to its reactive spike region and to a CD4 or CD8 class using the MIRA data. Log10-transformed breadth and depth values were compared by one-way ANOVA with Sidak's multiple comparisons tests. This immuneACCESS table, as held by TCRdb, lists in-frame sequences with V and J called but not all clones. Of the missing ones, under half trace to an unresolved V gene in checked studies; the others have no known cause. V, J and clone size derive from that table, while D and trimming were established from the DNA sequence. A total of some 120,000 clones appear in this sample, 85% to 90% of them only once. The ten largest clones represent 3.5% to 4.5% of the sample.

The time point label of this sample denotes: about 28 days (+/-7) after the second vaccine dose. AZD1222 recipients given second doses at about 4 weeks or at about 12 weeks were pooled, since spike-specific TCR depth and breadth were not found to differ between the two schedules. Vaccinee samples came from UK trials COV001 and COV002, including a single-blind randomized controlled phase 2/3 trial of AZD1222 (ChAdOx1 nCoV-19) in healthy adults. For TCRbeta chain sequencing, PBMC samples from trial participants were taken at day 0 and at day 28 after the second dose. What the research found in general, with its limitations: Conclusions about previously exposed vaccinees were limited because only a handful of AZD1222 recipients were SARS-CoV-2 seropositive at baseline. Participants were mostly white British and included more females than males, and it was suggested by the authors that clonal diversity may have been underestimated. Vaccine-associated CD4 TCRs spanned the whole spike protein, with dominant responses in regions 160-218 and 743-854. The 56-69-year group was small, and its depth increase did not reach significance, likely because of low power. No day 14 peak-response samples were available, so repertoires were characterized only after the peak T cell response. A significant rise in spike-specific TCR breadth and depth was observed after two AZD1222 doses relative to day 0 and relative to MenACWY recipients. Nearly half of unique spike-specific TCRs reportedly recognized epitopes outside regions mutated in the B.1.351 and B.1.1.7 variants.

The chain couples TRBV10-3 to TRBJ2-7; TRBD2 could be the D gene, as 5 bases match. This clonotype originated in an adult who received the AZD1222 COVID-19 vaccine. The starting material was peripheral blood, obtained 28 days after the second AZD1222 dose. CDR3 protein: CAISEPRGPYEQYF. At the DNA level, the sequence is TGTGCCATCAGTGAGCCCCGAGGGCCCTACGAGCAGTACTTC.